The 12 T cell receptor beta chains reported below all come from one sample, sequenced in a study of T-cell reconstitution after alpha-beta-depleted transplantation in children. The library targeted TCRbeta and was prepared with unique molecular identifiers. TCRdb called the PCR reads again in MiXCR, with one record for every CDR3 protein. The profile shows under 140,000 distinct CDR3 sequences, about a tenth of them singletons. Specimen: PBMCs from the stem cell graft donor, collected from the stem cell graft. These receptors originate from a human donor who donated a stem cell graft to a child with acute lymphoblastic leukemia.

This clonotype has at least ten counts. The chain has TRBV6-5 and TRBJ1-2; D is undetermined. The CDR3 is 12 residues long. CDR1 MNHEY and CDR2 SVGAGI come from the germline V gene. Trimming removed 6 bases at V and 5 bases at J, with 10 bases between. The CDR3 spells CASSLDSYGYTF. The CDR3 nucleotides are TGTGCCAGCAGCCTGGACTCTTATGGCTACACCTTC.

This clonotype occurred many times. J is TRBJ1-2 and V is TRBV9; D call uncertain. The CDR3 runs 13 residues. Germline V gene lookup returns CDR1 SGDLS and CDR2 YYNGEE. The V gene lost 4 bases and the J gene lost 4 bases, with 11 bases spanning the gap. CDR3 DNA sequence: TGTGCCAGCAGCCCTGCGAGGCCCTATGGCTACACCTTC. Translated, it gives CASSPARPYGYTF.

This clonotype was seen at least ten times. This chain joins TRBV20-1 and TRBJ1-6; D is uncertain. Germline V gene data show CDR1 as DFQATT and CDR2 as SNEGSKA (reference sequence). This CDR3 spans 14 amino acids. The V end was cut by 1 base, the J end by 5 bases, with 9 bases between. The CDR3 is CSARVDANNSPLHF. The CDR3 DNA reads TGCAGTGCTAGAGTAGACGCTAATAATTCACCCCTCCACTTT.

This clonotype was counted at least ten times. The chain combines TRBV11-2 with TRBJ2-5; D is undetermined. Trimming left V 0 bases short and J 5 bases short, with 10 bases between. This CDR3 comprises 14 residues. CDR1 is SGHAT and CDR2 is FQNNGV in the germline V gene. In nucleotides, the CDR3 is TGTGCCAGCAGCTTAGAGAAGAGTGGGGAGACCCAGTACTTC. It is translated as CASSLEKSGETQYF.

There are many counts of this clonotype. V and J are TRBV20-1 and TRBJ1-1; D is perhaps TRBD1 (5 bases). CDR3 length equals 11 residues. Germline lookup yields CDR1 DFQATT and CDR2 SNEGSKA (reference sequence). V lost 8 bases to trimming and J lost 0 bases, with 7 bases between them. CDR3 nucleotide sequence: TGCAGTTGCAGGGTGAACACTGAAGCTTTCTTT. It translates to CSCRVNTEAFF.

This clonotype has at least ten counts. This chain uses TRBV6-5 with TRBJ2-2; 9 bases map to TRBD1. Germline CDR1 MNHEY, CDR2 SVGAGI. V lost 7 bases, J lost 4 bases, and 7 bases stayed unmatched. The CDR3 loop spans 15 amino acids. CDR3 nucleotide sequence: TGTGCCAGCACTAGGGACAGGGTTCCCACCGGGGAGCTGTTTTTT. Encoded protein: CASTRDRVPTGELFF.

This clonotype was seen many times. J is TRBJ1-6 and V is TRBV5-5; 9 bases are a match to TRBD1. Looked up from germline, CDR1 is SGHKS and CDR2 is YYEKEE (reference sequence). The junction had 7 bases not matched to a gene; V was cut back by 5 bases and J by 7 bases. This CDR3 is built from 15 residues. The CDR3 here is CASRSQGATNSPLHF. CDR3 DNA: TGTGCCAGCAGATCACAGGGGGCAACGAATTCACCCCTCCACTTT.

V gene TRBV7-6 combines with J gene TRBJ2-3; D is possibly TRBD1 (6 bases). Deletions cut 2 bases from V and 4 bases from J, with 10 bases between. The CDR3 is made up of 14 amino acids. Per germline, CDR1 SGHVS and CDR2 FNYEAQ. The CDR3 spells CASSLRAGADTQYF. The DNA of the CDR3 is TGTGCCAGCAGCTTAAGGGCAGGGGCAGATACGCAGTATTTT.

This clonotype was recorded at least ten times. The chain uses TRBV19 and TRBJ1-2; TRBD1 agrees at 8 bases. The germline V gene encodes CDR1 LNHDA and CDR2 SQIVND (reference sequence). This CDR3 contains 15 residues. J was trimmed by 4 bases and V by 7 bases; bases with no gene match: 11. The CDR3 region has the DNA TGTGCCAGTAATGACAGGGGTGGGTCGAGCTATGGCTACACCTTC. Translated: CASNDRGGSSYGYTF. Supplemented by reference TRBV19 and TRBJ1-2, the full variable domain reads DGGITQSPKYLFRKEGQNVTLSCEQNLNHDAMYWYRQDPGQGLRLIYYSQIVNDFQKGDIAEGYSVSREKKESFPLTVTSAQKNPTAFYLCASNDRGGSSYGYTFGSGTRLTVV.

The sample holds many counts of this clonotype. The chain carries TRBV5-4 and TRBJ1-1; D remains unclear. Trimming pared 4 bases from V and 1 base from J, leaving 11 bases between. The length of the CDR3 is 14 residues. Germline V gives CDR1 SGHNT, CDR2 YYREEE (reference sequence). Here the CDR3 reads CASSRGRSNTEAFF. In nucleotides, the CDR3 is TGTGCCAGCAGCCGTGGACGTTCGAACACTGAAGCTTTCTTT. Full variable domain (rest looked up from reference TRBV5-4 and TRBJ1-1): ETGVTQSPTHLIKTRGQQVTLRCSSQSGHNTVSWYQQALGQGPQFIFQYYREEENGRGNFPPRFSGLQFPNYSSELNVNALELDDSALYLCASSRGRSNTEAFFGQGTRLTVV.

This clonotype was counted at least ten times. The chain joins TRBV20-1 to TRBJ2-7; the D call may be TRBD1 or TRBD2 (5 bases each). V shed 6 bases and J shed 3 bases, with 15 bases lying between them. This CDR3 comprises 13 residues. Germline V gene lookup returns CDR1 DFQATT and CDR2 SNEGSKA (reference sequence). The CDR3 region has the DNA TGCAGTGCGAACCGGGACGGGCACTACGAGCAGTACTTC. This codes for CSANRDGHYEQYF.

There are many counts of this clonotype. The chain is built from TRBV18 and TRBJ2-7, with D perhaps TRBD2 (5 bases). The V gene's germline CDR1 is KGHSH and CDR2 LQKENI. The V end was cut by 5 bases, the J end by 2 bases, with 10 bases between. The CDR3 sequence is 13 residues long. The CDR3, as DNA: TGTGCCAGCTCATCCAGCGGTCCCTACGAGCAGTACTTC. It specifies CASSSSGPYEQYF.